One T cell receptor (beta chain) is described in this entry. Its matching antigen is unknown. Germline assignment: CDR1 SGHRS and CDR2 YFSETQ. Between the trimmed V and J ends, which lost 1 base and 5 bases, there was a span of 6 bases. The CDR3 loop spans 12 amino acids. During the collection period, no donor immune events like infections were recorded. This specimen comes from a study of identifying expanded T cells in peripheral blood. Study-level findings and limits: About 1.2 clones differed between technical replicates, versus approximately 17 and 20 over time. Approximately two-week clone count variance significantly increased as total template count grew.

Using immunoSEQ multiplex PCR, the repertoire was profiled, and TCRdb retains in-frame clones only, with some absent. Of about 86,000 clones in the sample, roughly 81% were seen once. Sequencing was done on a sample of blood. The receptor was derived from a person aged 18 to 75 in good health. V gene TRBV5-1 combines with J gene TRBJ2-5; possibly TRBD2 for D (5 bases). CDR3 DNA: TGCGCCAGCAGCTTGTCGGGGGAGACCCAGTACTTC. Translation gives CASSLSGETQYF.